Following are 25 T cell receptor beta chains from one sample sequenced in a study of blood T cell repertoires in COVID-19. Sequencing used immunoSEQ multiplex PCR; TCRdb keeps in-frame clones, though not all of them. The sample consists of 280,000 or so clones, around 88% of them appearing once. The source material was peripheral blood. The receptors derive from a woman between 25 and 40 years old who had recovered from COVID-19.

V and J are TRBV7-9 and TRBJ1-1; no definite D call. Trimming shortened V by 5 bases and J by 0 bases, and 7 bases separated the two germline ends. Germline CDR1 is SEHNR and CDR2 is FQNEAQ (reference sequence). This CDR3 region has 13 residues. The CDR3 DNA is TGTGCCAGCAGCGATAACATGAACACTGAAGCTTTCTTT. Translating it yields CASSDNMNTEAFF.

As for this clone: This specimen includes other DNA sequences encoding the same CDR3. In DNA, the CDR3 is TGCGCCAGCAGCTTTGGAGGGGCAACTGAAGCTTTCTTT. Protein product: CASSFGGATEAFF. The chain uses TRBV5-1 and TRBJ1-1, with a possible D match to TRBD1 (5 bases). V lost 2 bases and J lost 5, with 10 bases in between. This CDR3 has 13 residues. The germline CDR1 and CDR2 sequences are SGHRS and YFSETQ.

V gene TRBV6-5 combines with J gene TRBJ2-3; a weak D match, TRBD2 (6 bases). The CDR3 loop spans 11 amino acids. The germline V gene encodes CDR1 MNHEY and CDR2 SVGAGI. V shed 9 bases and J shed 3 bases, with 7 bases lying between them. CDR3 protein: CASRGTDTQYF. CDR3 in DNA: TGTGCCAGTCGGGGGACAGATACGCAGTATTTT.

The J gene is TRBJ2-2, the V gene TRBV5-1; a possible D gene is TRBD1 (5 bases). The CDR3 sequence is 17 residues long. CDR1 and CDR2 (germline): SGHRS, YFSETQ. V was cut by 2 bases and J by 0 bases, with 14 bases left in between. The CDR3 coding sequence is TGCGCCAGCAGCTTAGGACAAAGAATCGCGAACACCGGGGAGCTGTTTTTT. Residues: CASSLGQRIANTGELFF.

The chain is built from TRBV6-5 and TRBJ1-2; 8 bases align to TRBD1. The length of the CDR3 is 13 residues. The V gene's germline CDR1 is MNHEY and CDR2 SVGAGI. J was trimmed by 7 bases and V by 5 bases; bases with no gene match: 6. CDR3 nucleotides: TGTGCCAGCAGTACAGGGGGGAGCGGTGGCTACACCTTC. Protein sequence: CASSTGGSGGYTF.

At least ten counts were recorded for this clone. V is TRBV2 and J is TRBJ1-6, with TRBD1 matching 11 bases. The CDR3 length is 16 residues. The V segment lost 5 bases and the J segment 4 bases; nucleotides outside the gene matches: 4. Germline V gene sequence: CDR1 SNHLY, CDR2 FYNNEI. CDR3 nucleotide sequence: TGTGCCAGCAGTCGGGACAGGGGGTCGTATAATTCACCCCTCCACTTT. Amino acids: CASSRDRGSYNSPLHF.

This clone was recorded a few times. CDR3 coding DNA: TGTGCCAGCAGCCCCGGAGGAGGAGGGTATAGCAATCAGCCCCAGCATTTT. Encoded protein: CASSPGGGGYSNQPQHF. The chain links TRBV7-2 to TRBJ1-5; D is unresolved. V was trimmed by 5 bases and J by 0 bases, leaving 17 bases between them. The germline gives CDR1 SGHTA, CDR2 FQGNSA. This CDR3 comprises 17 residues.

This chain joins TRBV2 and TRBJ1-2; D call uncertain. The CDR3 spans 12 residues. Trimming took off 5 bases at V and 6 bases at J, with 10 bases between the two ends. Germline V CDR1 and CDR2: SNHLY, FYNNEI. CDR3 bases: TGTGCCAGCAGTTTGGGTGAGGATGGCTACACCTTC. Translated: CASSLGEDGYTF.

In this sample, this clone turned up a few times. The same CDR3 can be traced to other DNA sequences in this sample. V and J are TRBV28 and TRBJ1-2, with D perhaps matching TRBD1 (6 bases). V was shortened by 6 bases and J by 2 bases, with 10 bases between the two germline ends. This CDR3 has 13 amino acids. CDR1 is MDHEN, CDR2 SYDVKM, per germline. The CDR3 sequence is CASRPQGNYGYTF. CDR3 DNA: TGTGCCAGCAGACCACAGGGAAACTATGGCTACACCTTC.

The genes are TRBV24-1 and TRBJ2-7; the match to TRBD1 covers 8 bases. The V gene end was trimmed by 8 bases and the J gene end by 2 bases; junction bases not matched to a gene: 13. The CDR3 length is 16 residues. The germline gives CDR1 KGHDR, CDR2 SFDVKD. The CDR3: CATTSLSGQVTYEQYF. In nucleotides, the CDR3 is TGTGCCACCACCTCACTCTCGGGACAGGTCACCTACGAGCAGTACTTC.

This rearrangement joins TRBV4-1 to TRBJ2-7; D is undetermined. CDR3 size: 15 residues. CDR1 is MGHRA, CDR2 YSYEKL, per germline. V lost 1 base to trimming and J lost 1 base, with 11 bases between them. The CDR3 DNA follows: TGCGCCAGCAGCCAAGGTCGCGGCGAGTCCTACGAGCAGTACTTC. It encodes CASSQGRGESYEQYF.

This chain connects TRBV7-2 to TRBJ1-5; D uncertain. Germline CDR1 is SGHTA and CDR2 is FQGNSA. The CDR3 runs 14 residues. V lost 0 bases to trimming and J lost 7 bases, with 10 bases between them. The CDR3 loop is CASSLAPGLQPQHF. CDR3 sequence (DNA): TGTGCCAGCAGCTTAGCGCCGGGATTGCAGCCCCAGCATTTT. The full variable domain, completed using reference TRBV7-2 and TRBJ1-5, is GAGVSQSPSNKVTEKGKDVELRCDPISGHTALYWYRQSLGQGLEFLIYFQGNSAPDKSGLPSDRFSAERTGGSVSTLTIQRTQQEDSAVYLCASSLAPGLQPQHFGDGTRLSIL.

This clone was observed once. The V call is TRBV28, the J call TRBJ2-3, with 16 bases lining up with TRBD2. The junction had 23 bases not matched to a gene; V was cut back by 7 bases and J by 1 base. CDR1 and CDR2 (germline): MDHEN, SYDVKM. The CDR3 has 23 residues. The CDR3 protein is CASTLYLPGLAGGRQWGTDTQYF. The CDR3 DNA is TGTGCCAGCACCCTGTATCTACCGGGACTAGCGGGGGGGCGGCAGTGGGGCACAGATACGCAGTATTTT.

V gene TRBV6-1 combines with J gene TRBJ2-1, with D perhaps matching TRBD1 (6 bases). V was cut by 3 bases and J by 11 bases, with 14 bases left in between. Germline values: CDR1 MNHNS, CDR2 SASEGT. This CDR3 has 13 residues. CDR3 nucleotides: TGTGCCAGCAGTGAGAGAAGACAGGTCCAGCAGTTCTTC. This sequence encodes CASSERRQVQQFF.

This clone has a handful of counts. One end of the junction does not line up with germline, which may come from a read error. J is TRBJ1-3 and V is TRBV27; D unclear. CDR3 length equals 8 residues. Germline CDR1 and CDR2: MNHEY and SMNVEV (reference sequence). The chain's CDR3 is CASSLQRF. The CDR3 DNA is TGTGCCAGCAGTTTACAGCGTTTT.

In its sample, this clone was seen a few times. V usage is TRBV7-2 and J usage is TRBJ1-1; no definite D call. V was trimmed by 2 bases and J by 4 bases, leaving 11 bases between them. CDR3 length: 14 amino acids. Looked up from germline, CDR1 is SGHTA and CDR2 is FQGNSA. CDR3 bases: TGTGCCAGCAGCTTATCAACAGCAGTCACTGAAGCTTTCTTT. Encoded protein: CASSLSTAVTEAFF. Using reference TRBV7-2 and TRBJ1-1 for the parts outside the CDR3, the full variable domain is GAGVSQSPSNKVTEKGKDVELRCDPISGHTALYWYRQSLGQGLEFLIYFQGNSAPDKSGLPSDRFSAERTGGSVSTLTIQRTQQEDSAVYLCASSLSTAVTEAFFGQGTRLTVV.

The V and J genes are TRBV6-2 or TRBV6-3 and TRBJ2-7; no clear D gene. This CDR3 comprises 15 residues. Per the germline V gene, CDR1 is MNHEY and CDR2 is SVGEGT. The germline V and J ends were trimmed by 0 bases and 3 bases, with 12 bases remaining between them. CDR3 loop: CASSYSSSSGYEQYF. The CDR3 DNA reads TGTGCCAGCAGTTACTCGAGTTCCTCCGGCTACGAGCAGTACTTC.

The chain combines TRBV9 with TRBJ2-3; maybe TRBD2 (7 bases). V shed 0 bases and J shed 2 bases, with 13 bases lying between them. In germline, CDR1 is SGDLS, CDR2 YYNGEE. This CDR3 contains 16 residues. For the CDR3, the DNA is TGTGCCAGCAGCGTAGATGGGGGGGCGGACACAGATACGCAGTATTTT. Translation gives CASSVDGGADTDTQYF.

On this clone: An end of the junction does not agree with germline; a read error may underlie this. The genes are TRBV12-5 and TRBJ2-1; D is perhaps TRBD2 (7 bases). Per the germline V gene, CDR1 is LGHNT and CDR2 is FRNRAP. This CDR3 is built from 14 residues. CDR3: CASALGGPYNEQFF. The DNA of the CDR3 is TGTGCTAGTGCTTTGGGGGGGCCCTACAATGAGCAGTTCTTC. The complete variable domain, with remaining parts taken from reference TRBV12-5 and TRBJ2-1, reads DARVTQTPRHKVTEMGQEVTMRCQPILGHNTVFWYRQTMMQGLELLAYFRNRAPLDDSGMPKDRFSAEMPDATLATLKIQPSEPRDSAVYFCASALGGPYNEQFFGPGTRLTVL.

The genes are TRBV5-4 and TRBJ1-1, with a weak D call TRBD1 (5 bases). Trimming removed 3 bases at V and 0 bases at J, with 12 bases between. Germline assignment: CDR1 SGHNT and CDR2 YYREEE (reference sequence). The CDR3 spans 15 residues. Here the CDR3 DNA reads TGTGCCAGCAGCTCCCCGGACAAGGTGAACACTGAAGCTTTCTTT. This translates into CASSSPDKVNTEAFF.

The rearrangement links TRBV4-2 to TRBJ2-7; possible D gene TRBD2, 6 bases. Trimming stripped 5 bases from V and 5 bases from J, with 16 bases between. CDR1 and CDR2 (germline): LGHNA, YNFKEQ. This CDR3 has 14 amino acids. The CDR3: CASSSEAGENEQYF. CDR3 in DNA: TGTGCCAGCAGCTCTGAAGCGGGTGAGAACGAGCAGTACTTC.

The chain carries TRBV27 and TRBJ1-5; TRBD1 matches at 7 bases. Germline V lookup: CDR1 MNHEY, CDR2 SMNVEV (reference sequence). The V and J ends lost 8 bases and 0 bases, in that order; junction bases with no gene match: 10. The length of the CDR3 is 16 residues. CDR3 region: CASDGDRSRSNQPQHF. CDR3 in DNA: TGTGCCAGCGATGGGGACAGATCCCGTAGCAATCAGCCCCAGCATTTT.

This clone was seen a single time. The chain employs TRBV4-3 and TRBJ1-2; 7 nucleotides line up with TRBD1. Germline-derived CDR1 and CDR2 are LGHNA and YSLEER. The length of the CDR3 is 12 residues. V dropped 5 bases and J dropped 5; count of bases not matched to a gene: 2. The CDR3 here is CASSSQGYGYTF. In DNA form, the CDR3 reads TGCGCCAGCAGCTCACAGGGGTATGGCTACACCTTC.

The chain carries TRBV5-4 and TRBJ1-2; a possible D gene is TRBD1 (5 bases). Germline V lookup: CDR1 SGHNT, CDR2 YYREEE (reference sequence). V was clipped by 0 bases and J by 3 bases, with 9 bases between them. The CDR3 length is 14 residues. Written as DNA, the CDR3 is TGTGCCAGCAGCTTGGCCCCGGGGGACTATGGCTACACCTTC. It yields the protein CASSLAPGDYGYTF. Full variable domain (missing parts from reference TRBV5-4 and TRBJ1-2): ETGVTQSPTHLIKTRGQQVTLRCSSQSGHNTVSWYQQALGQGPQFIFQYYREEENGRGNFPPRFSGLQFPNYSSELNVNALELDDSALYLCASSLAPGDYGYTFGSGTRLTVV.

The chain links TRBV7-9 to TRBJ2-7; 7 nucleotides align to TRBD1. Germline V gene lookup returns CDR1 SEHNR and CDR2 FQNEAQ (reference sequence). The CDR3 extends over 14 amino acids. V dropped 1 base and J dropped 8; count of bases not matched to a gene: 8. In nucleotides, the CDR3 is TGTGCCAGCAGCTTAGGACAGGGAAGTGAAAAGCAGTACTTC. Its protein is CASSLGQGSEKQYF.